A selection of T cell receptor beta chains follows, all from one sample in a study of control samples from healthy donors and cancer patients. Method: immunoSEQ multiplex PCR; TCRdb's copy keeps in-frame clones and lacks some. The sample holds fewer than 110,000 clones; roughly 90% are singletons and the top ten take about a fifth. The sequencing input was PBMCs. Receptors were obtained from a man in his 60s with lung cancer. Each CDR3 is given with its conserved first and last residue. A D gene is named only where the DNA matches it firmly. Clone sizes are given selectively: once, few, many, or a class where the clone is expanded.

.	TRBV6-6	TRBJ2-2	.	17	CASSRQSTGTNTGELFF	TGTGCCAGCAGTCGACAGTCGACAGGGACTAACACCGGGGAGCTGTTTTTT
once	TRBV9	TRBJ1-6	TRBD1	15	CASSVSDRGGSPLHF	TGTGCCAGCAGCGTATCGGACAGGGGAGGTTCACCCCTCCACTTT
once	TRBV5-5	TRBJ2-2	TRBD1	17	CASSLLPGQGYTGELFF	TGTGCCAGCAGCTTGTTGCCGGGACAGGGGTACACCGGGGAGCTGTTTTTT
.	TRBV27	TRBJ1-1	TRBD1	14	CASSPDRDFSGAFF	TGTGCCAGCAGTCCAGACAGGGACTTTAGTGGAGCTTTCTTT
.	TRBV11-2	TRBJ2-3	.	15	CASSSLRARGDTQYF	TGTGCCAGCAGCTCCCTTCGGGCCCGGGGAGATACGCAGTATTTT
few	TRBV7-3	TRBJ1-6	TRBD1	15	CASSLFGQGTSPLHF	TGTGCCAGCAGCTTATTTGGACAGGGAACTTCACCCCTCCACTTT
.	TRBV30	TRBJ2-5	TRBD1	14	CAWRDTGGKETQYF	TGTGCCTGGAGGGACACAGGGGGGAAGGAGACCCAGTACTTC
.	TRBV6-5	TRBJ1-2	.	14	CASSRTLGGEGYTF	TGTGCCAGCAGTCGGACCCTCGGGGGGGAGGGCTACACCTTC
.	TRBV14	TRBJ1-2	.	14	CASSVGTARGGYTF	TGTGCCAGCAGCGTAGGGACGGCGAGGGGAGGCTACACCTTC
.	TRBV30	TRBJ1-6	.	14	CAWRGSSYNSPLHF	TGTGCCTGGAGAGGAAGCTCCTATAATTCACCCCTCCACTTT
.	TRBV9	TRBJ1-6	TRBD1	17	CASSADRQGRGNSPLHF	TGTGCCAGCAGCGCGGATCGACAGGGGAGAGGTAATTCACCCCTCCACTTT
few	TRBV4-1	TRBJ2-3	.	17	CASSLPPHLRGGDTQYF	TGCGCCAGCAGCCTCCCACCCCACCTCCGAGGTGGAGATACGCAGTATTTT
.	TRBV5-1	TRBJ2-3	TRBD2	13	CASRDGGADTQYF	TGCGCCAGCAGGGATGGGGGGGCAGATACGCAGTATTTT
.	TRBV7-3	TRBJ2-6	.	20	CASSLERGRRGLSGANVLTF	TGTGCCAGCAGCTTAGAACGGGGGAGGAGGGGCCTCTCTGGGGCCAACGTCCTGACTTTC
.	TRBV10-1	TRBJ1-1	TRBD1	15	CASTKGTGGRTEAFF	TGCGCCAGCACCAAAGGGACAGGGGGCCGGACTGAAGCTTTCTTT
.	TRBV12-3/TRBV12-4	TRBJ1-2	.	12	CASSPGGYGYTF	TGTGCCAGCAGTCCCGGTGGTTATGGCTACACCTTC
once	TRBV2	TRBJ1-1	.	11	CASRGDTEAFF	TGTGCCAGCAGGGGTGACACTGAAGCTTTCTTT
once	TRBV12-5	TRBJ1-2	TRBD1	14	CASGHGQGNYGYTF	TGTGCTAGTGGTCATGGACAGGGGAACTATGGCTACACCTTC
.	TRBV30	TRBJ1-2	TRBD1	13	CAWSAGQGMRYTF	TGTGCCTGGAGTGCCGGACAGGGTATGCGCTACACCTTC
.	TRBV4-1	TRBJ2-5	.	15	CASTQSEALSETQYF	TGCGCCAGCACCCAGTCGGAGGCACTTTCAGAGACCCAGTACTTC